This T cell receptor beta chain was captured by sequencing in a study of cytomegalovirus exposure and HLA in healthy donors. At collection, donors were nominally healthy, but unrecorded immune exposures were probable. PCR used 60 Vbeta primers and 13 Jbeta primers. Clones were sequenced by immunoSEQ multiplex PCR, and TCRdb holds only the in-frame ones, with some missing. Here the sample spans 130,000 to 150,000 clones, over 60% being singletons. The receptor was derived from a man aged 40-50 years in good health and CMV-seropositive. Sequencing was carried out using PBMCs.

The CDR3 coding sequence is TGTGCCAGCAGCGGGGACAGCTACGAGCAGTACTTC. Encoded protein: CASSGDSYEQYF. The chain is built from TRBV5-4 and TRBJ2-7; 7 bases line up with TRBD1. The CDR3 length is 12 residues. V shed 4 bases and J 3 bases; nucleotides not matched to a gene: 1. CDR1 and CDR2 from the germline V gene are SGHNT and YYREEE (reference sequence).